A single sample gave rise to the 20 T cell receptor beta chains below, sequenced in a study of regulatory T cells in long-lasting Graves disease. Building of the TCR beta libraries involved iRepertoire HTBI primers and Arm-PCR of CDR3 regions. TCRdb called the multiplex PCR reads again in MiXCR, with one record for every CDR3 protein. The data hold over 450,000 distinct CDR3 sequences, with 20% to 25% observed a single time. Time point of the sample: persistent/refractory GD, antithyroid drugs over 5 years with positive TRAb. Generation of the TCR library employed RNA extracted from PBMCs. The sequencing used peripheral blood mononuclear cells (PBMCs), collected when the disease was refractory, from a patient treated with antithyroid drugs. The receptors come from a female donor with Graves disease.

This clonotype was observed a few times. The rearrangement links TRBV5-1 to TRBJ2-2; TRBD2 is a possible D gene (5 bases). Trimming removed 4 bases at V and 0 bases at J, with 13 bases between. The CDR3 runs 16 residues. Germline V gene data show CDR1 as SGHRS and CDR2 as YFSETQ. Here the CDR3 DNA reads TGCGCCAGCAGCGTGGGAGATCCAACGAACACCGGGGAGCTGTTTTTT. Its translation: CASSVGDPTNTGELFF.

The CDR3 is CASRILYGGGNTEAFF. The CDR3 DNA reads TGTGCCAGCAGAATTCTCTATGGGGGGGGGAACACTGAAGCTTTCTTT. The gene calls are TRBV28 and TRBJ1-1; D perhaps matches TRBD1 (5 bases). The CDR3 is made up of 16 amino acids. Germline values: CDR1 MDHEN, CDR2 SYDVKM. Trimming cost V 6 bases and J 1 base, with 18 bases left between them.

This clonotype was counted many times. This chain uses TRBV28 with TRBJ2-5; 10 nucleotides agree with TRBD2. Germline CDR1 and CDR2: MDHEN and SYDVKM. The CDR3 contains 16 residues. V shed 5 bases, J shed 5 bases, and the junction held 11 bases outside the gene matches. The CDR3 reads CASSLGGAGGPETQYF. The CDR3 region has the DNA TGTGCCAGCAGTCTTGGGGGAGCGGGGGGGCCTGAGACCCAGTACTTC.

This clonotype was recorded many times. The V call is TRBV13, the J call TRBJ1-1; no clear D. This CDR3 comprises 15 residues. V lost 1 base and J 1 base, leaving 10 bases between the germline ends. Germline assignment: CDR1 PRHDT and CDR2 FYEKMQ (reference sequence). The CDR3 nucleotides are TGTGCCAGCAGCTTAGAAGGTTACGGGAACACTGAAGCTTTCTTT. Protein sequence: CASSLEGYGNTEAFF.

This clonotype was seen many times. DNA for the CDR3: TGTGCCAGCAGGGAGGGTCTCTACGAGCAGTACTTC. Residues: CASREGLYEQYF. The genes are TRBV28 and TRBJ2-7, with TRBD2 as a possible D gene (6 bases). Trimming took 6 bases from V and 3 from J, leaving 9 bases between them. Germline CDR1 is MDHEN and CDR2 is SYDVKM. CDR3 length: 12 residues. The full variable domain, completed using reference TRBV28 and TRBJ2-7, is DVKVTQSSRYLVKRTGEKVFLECVQDMDHENMFWYRQDPGLGLRLIYFSYDVKMKEKGDIPEGYSVSREKKERFSLILESASTNQTSMYLCASREGLYEQYFGPGTRLTVT.

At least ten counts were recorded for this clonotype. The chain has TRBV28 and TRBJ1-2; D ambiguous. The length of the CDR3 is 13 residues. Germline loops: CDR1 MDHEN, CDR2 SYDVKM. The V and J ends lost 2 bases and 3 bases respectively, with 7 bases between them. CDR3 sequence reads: CASSLRQDYGYTF. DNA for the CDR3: TGTGCCAGCAGTTTACGCCAGGACTATGGCTACACCTTC.

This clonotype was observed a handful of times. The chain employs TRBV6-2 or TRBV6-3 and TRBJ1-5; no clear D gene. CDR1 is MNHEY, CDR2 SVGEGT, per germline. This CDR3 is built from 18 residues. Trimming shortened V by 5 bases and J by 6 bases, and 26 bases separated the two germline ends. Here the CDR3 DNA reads TGTGCCAGCAGTGAAATTAGGCCCTGGGATATAGCTGCTCAGCCCCAGCATTTT. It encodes CASSEIRPWDIAAQPQHF.

CDR3 protein: CASSMLGLLNTGELFF. CDR3 DNA: TGTGCCAGCAGCATGCTGGGACTCTTGAACACCGGGGAGCTGTTTTTT. This chain uses TRBV7-2 with TRBJ2-2, with a possible D match to TRBD2 (6 bases). The CDR3 is 16 residues long. The V and J ends lost 5 bases and 1 base respectively, with 14 bases between them. CDR1 is SGHTA, CDR2 FQGNSA, per germline.

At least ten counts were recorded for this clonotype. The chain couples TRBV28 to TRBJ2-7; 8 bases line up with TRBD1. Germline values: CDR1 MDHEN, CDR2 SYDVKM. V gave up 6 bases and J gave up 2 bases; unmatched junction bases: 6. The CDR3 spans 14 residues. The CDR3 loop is CASSRGLTTYEQYF. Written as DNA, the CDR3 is TGTGCCAGCAGCAGGGGGCTAACGACCTACGAGCAGTACTTC.

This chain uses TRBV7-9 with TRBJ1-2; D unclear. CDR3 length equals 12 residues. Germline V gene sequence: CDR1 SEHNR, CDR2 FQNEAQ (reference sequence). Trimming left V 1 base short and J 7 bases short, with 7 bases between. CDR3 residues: CASSLGTRGYTF. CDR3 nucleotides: TGTGCCAGCAGCTTAGGGACGCGTGGCTACACCTTC.

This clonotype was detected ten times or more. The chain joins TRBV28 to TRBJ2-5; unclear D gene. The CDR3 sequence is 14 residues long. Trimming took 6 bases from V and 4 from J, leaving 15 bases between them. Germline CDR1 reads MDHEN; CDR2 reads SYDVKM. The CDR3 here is CASSSTSSGETQYF. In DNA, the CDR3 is TGTGCCAGCAGCTCAACGTCCTCGGGAGAGACCCAGTACTTC.

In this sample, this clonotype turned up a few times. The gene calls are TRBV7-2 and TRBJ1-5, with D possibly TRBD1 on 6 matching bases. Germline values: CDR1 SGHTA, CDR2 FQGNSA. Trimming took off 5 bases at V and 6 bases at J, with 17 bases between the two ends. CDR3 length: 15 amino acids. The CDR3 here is CASSAYGGQGQPQHF. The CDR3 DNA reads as TGTGCCAGCAGCGCGTATGGGGGGCAGGGTCAGCCCCAGCATTTT.

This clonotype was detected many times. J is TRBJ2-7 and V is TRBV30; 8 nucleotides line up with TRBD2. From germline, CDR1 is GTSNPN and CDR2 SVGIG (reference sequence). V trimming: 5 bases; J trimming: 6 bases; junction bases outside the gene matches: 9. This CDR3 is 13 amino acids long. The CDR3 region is CAWGYSGISEQYF. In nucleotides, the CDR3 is TGTGCCTGGGGATATAGCGGGATAAGCGAGCAGTACTTC. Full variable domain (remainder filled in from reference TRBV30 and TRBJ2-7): SQTIHQWPATLVQPVGSPLSLECTVEGTSNPNLYWYRQAAGRGLQLLFYSVGIGQISSEVPQNLSASRPQDRQFILSSKKLLLSDSGFYLCAWGYSGISEQYFGPGTRLTVT.

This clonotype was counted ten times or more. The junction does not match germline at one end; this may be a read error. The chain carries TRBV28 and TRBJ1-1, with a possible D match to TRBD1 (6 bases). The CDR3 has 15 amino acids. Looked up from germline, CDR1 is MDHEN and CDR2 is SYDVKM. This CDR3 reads CASRNGGELSTEAFF. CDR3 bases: TGCGCCAGCAGAAACGGGGGCGAGTTAAGCACTGAAGCTTTCTTT.

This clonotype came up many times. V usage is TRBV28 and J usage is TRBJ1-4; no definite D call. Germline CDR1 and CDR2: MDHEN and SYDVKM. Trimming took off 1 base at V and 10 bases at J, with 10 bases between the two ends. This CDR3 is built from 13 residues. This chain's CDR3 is CASSLSRGGKLFF. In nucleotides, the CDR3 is TGTGCCAGCAGTTTATCTAGAGGTGGAAAACTGTTTTTT.

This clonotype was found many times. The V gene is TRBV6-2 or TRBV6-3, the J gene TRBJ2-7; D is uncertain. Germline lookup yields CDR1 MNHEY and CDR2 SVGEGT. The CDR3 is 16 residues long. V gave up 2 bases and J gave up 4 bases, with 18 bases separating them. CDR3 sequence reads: CASSYDGSGGIYEQYF. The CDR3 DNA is TGTGCCAGCAGTTACGATGGTTCGGGCGGAATATACGAGCAGTACTTC.

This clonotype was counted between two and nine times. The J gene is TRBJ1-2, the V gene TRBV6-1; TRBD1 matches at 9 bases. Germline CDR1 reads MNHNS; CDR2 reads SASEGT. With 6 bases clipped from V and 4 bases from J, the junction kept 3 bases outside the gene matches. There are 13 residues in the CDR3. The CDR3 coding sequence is TGTGCCAGCAGCAGGGACAGGGTCTATGGCTACACCTTC. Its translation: CASSRDRVYGYTF.

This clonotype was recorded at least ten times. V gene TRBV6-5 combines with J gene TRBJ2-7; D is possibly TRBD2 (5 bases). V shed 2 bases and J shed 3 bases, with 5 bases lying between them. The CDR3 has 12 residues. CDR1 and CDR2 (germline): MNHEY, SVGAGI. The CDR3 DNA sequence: TGTGCCAGCAGTTACGACTACTACGAGCAGTACTTC. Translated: CASSYDYYEQYF.

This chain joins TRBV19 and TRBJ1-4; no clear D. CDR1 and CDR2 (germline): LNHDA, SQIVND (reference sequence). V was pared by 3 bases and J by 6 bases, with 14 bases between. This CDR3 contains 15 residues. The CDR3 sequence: CASSIQAGWDEKLFF. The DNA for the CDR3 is TGTGCCAGTAGTATCCAGGCGGGGTGGGATGAAAAACTGTTTTTT.

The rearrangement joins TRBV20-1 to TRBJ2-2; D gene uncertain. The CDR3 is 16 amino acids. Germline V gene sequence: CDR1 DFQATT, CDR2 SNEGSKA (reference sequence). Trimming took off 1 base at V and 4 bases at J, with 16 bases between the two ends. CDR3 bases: TGCAGTGCTAGAGGCAGGACCGGCCCCAGCACCGGGGAGCTGTTTTTT. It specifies CSARGRTGPSTGELFF.